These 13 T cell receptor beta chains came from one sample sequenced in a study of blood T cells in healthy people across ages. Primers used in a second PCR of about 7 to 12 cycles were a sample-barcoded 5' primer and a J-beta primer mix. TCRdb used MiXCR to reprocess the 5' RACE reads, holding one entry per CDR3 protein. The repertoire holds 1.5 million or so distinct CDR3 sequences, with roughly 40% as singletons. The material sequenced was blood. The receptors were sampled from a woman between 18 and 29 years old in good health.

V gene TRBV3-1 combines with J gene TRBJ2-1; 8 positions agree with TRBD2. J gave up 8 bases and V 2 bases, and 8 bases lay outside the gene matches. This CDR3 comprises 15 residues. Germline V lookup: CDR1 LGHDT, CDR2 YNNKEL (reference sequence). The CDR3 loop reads CASSQSSGRRDEQFF. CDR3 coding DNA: TGTGCCAGCAGCCAAAGCAGCGGGAGACGGGATGAGCAGTTCTTC.

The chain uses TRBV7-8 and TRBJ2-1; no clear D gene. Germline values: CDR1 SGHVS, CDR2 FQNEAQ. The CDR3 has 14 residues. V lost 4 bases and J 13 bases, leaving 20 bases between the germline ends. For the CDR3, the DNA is TGTGCCAGCAGCTCAGAGACTGGGCTCTTTCGACAGTTCTTC. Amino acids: CASSSETGLFRQFF.

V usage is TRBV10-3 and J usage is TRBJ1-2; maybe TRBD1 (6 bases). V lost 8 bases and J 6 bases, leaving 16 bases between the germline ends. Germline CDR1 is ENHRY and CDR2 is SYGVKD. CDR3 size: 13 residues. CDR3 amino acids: CAIDLQGGDGYTF. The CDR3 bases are TGTGCCATCGACCTACAGGGAGGGGATGGCTACACCTTC.

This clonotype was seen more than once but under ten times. The CDR3 DNA reads TGTGCCAGCAGCTCCTCGCAACCAGGGATACAGACCCAGTACTTC. Its protein is CASSSSQPGIQTQYF. This chain links TRBV7-2 with TRBJ2-7, with a weak D call TRBD1 (5 bases). The J call is in doubt because the DNA end fits TRBJ2-5 better. Germline V gives CDR1 SGHTA, CDR2 FQGNSA. The CDR3 runs 15 residues.

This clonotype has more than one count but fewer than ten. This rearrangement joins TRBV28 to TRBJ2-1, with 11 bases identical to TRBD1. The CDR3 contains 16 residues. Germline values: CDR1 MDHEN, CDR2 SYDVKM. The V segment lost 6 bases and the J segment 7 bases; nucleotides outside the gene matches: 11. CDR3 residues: CASSWSRDRGLNEQFF. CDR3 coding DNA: TGTGCCAGCAGCTGGAGCCGGGACAGGGGGTTGAATGAGCAGTTCTTC.

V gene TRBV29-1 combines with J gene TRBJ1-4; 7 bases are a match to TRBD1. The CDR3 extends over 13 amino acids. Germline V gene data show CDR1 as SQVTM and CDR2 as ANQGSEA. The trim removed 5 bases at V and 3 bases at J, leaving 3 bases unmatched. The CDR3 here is CSVSGQSNEKLFF. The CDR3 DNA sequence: TGCAGCGTTTCGGGACAGTCTAATGAAAAACTGTTTTTT.

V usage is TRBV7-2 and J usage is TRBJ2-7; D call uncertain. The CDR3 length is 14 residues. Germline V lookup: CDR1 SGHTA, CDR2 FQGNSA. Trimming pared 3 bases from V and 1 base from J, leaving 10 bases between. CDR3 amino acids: CASSFGVNSYEQYF. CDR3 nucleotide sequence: TGTGCCAGCAGCTTTGGCGTGAATTCCTACGAGCAGTACTTC.

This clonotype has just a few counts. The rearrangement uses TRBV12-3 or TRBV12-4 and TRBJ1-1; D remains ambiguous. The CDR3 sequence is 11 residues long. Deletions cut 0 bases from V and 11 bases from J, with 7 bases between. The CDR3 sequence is CASSLAVGAFF. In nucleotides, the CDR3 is TGTGCCAGCAGTTTAGCAGTTGGGGCTTTCTTT.

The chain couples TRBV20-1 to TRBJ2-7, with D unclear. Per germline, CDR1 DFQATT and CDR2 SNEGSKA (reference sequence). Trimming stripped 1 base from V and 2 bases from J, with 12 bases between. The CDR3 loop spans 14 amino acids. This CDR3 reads CSARGAVLAYEQYF. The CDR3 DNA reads TGCAGTGCTAGAGGGGCGGTTCTGGCCTACGAGCAGTACTTC.

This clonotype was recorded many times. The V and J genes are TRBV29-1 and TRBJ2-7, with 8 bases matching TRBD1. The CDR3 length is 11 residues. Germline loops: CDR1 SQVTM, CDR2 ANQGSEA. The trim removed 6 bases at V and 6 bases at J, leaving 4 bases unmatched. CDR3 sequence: CSVRTGSEQYF. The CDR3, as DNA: TGCAGCGTCAGGACAGGGTCCGAGCAGTACTTC.

This chain's CDR3 is CASSLVLVRPLSQETQYF. The DNA for the CDR3 is TGTGCCAGCAGCTTGGTACTAGTAAGACCGCTCAGCCAAGAGACCCAGTACTTC. The chain couples TRBV5-6 to TRBJ2-5, with D possibly matching TRBD2 (5 bases). CDR3 length: 18 residues. CDR1 and CDR2 (germline): SGHDT, YYEEEE. V lost 0 bases to trimming and J lost 1 base, with 19 bases between them.

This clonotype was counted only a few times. Here the CDR3 DNA reads TGTGCCAGCAGCCCTCCTTATCAAGAGACCCAGTACTTC. It specifies CASSPPYQETQYF. The rearrangement joins TRBV7-9 to TRBJ2-5; D gene unclear. CDR1 and CDR2 from the germline V gene are SEHNR and FQNEAQ (reference sequence). Trimming took off 5 bases at V and 2 bases at J, with 9 bases between the two ends. The CDR3 spans 13 residues.

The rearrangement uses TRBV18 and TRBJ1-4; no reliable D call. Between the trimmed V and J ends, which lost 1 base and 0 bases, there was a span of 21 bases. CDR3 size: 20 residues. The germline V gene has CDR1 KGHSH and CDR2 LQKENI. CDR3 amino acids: CASSPRPARVLGATNEKLFF. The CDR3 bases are TGTGCCAGCTCACCACGCCCGGCTCGGGTTTTAGGTGCAACTAATGAAAAACTGTTTTTT.